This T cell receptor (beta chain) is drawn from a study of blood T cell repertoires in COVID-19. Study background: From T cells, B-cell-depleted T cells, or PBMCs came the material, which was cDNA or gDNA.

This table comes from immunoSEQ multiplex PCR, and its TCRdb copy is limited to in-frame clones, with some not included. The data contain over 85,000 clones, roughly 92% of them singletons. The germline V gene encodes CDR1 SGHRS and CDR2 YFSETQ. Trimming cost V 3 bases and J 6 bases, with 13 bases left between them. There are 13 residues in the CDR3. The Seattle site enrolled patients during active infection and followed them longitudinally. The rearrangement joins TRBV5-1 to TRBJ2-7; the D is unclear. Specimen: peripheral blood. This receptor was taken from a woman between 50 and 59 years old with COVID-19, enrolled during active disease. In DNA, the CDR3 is TGCGCCAGCAGCTCGCCCGAGCTGATCGAGCAGTACTTC. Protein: CASSSPELIEQYF. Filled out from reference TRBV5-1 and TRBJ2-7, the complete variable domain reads KAGVTQTPRYLIKTRGQQVTLSCSPISGHRSVSWYQQTPGQGLQFLFEYFSETQRNKGNFPGRFSGRQFSNSRSEMNVSTLELGDSALYLCASSSPELIEQYFGPGTRLTVT.